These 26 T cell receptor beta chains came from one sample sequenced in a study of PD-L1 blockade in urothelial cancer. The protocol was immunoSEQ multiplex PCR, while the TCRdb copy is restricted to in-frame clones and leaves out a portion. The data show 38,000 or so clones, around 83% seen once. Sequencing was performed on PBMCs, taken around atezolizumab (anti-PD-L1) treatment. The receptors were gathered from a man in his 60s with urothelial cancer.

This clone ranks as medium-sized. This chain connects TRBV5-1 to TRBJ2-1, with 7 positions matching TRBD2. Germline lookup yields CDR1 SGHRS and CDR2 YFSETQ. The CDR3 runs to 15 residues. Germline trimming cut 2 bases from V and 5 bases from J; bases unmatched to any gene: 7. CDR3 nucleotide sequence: TGCGCCAGCAGCTTAGTGGGGGGGTATCACAATGAGCAGTTCTTC. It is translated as CASSLVGGYHNEQFF.

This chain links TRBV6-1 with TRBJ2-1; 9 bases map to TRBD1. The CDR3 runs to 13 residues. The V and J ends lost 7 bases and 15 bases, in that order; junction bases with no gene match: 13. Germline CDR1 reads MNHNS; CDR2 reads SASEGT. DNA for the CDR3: TGTGCCAGCATCGAAACAGGGGGCGGTAGTCCGTTCTTC. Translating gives CASIETGGGSPFF.

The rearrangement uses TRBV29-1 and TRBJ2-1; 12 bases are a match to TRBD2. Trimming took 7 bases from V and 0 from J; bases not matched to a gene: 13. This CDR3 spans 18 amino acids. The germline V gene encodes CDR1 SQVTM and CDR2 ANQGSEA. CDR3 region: CSAEETSGSGPSYNEQFF. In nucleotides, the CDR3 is TGCAGCGCCGAAGAGACTAGCGGGAGCGGACCCTCCTACAATGAGCAGTTCTTC.

DNA for the CDR3: TGCGCCAGCAGCCCCGAGGGAGAGACCCAGTACTTC. This codes for CASSPEGETQYF. The chain couples TRBV5-1 to TRBJ2-5; weak D call: TRBD2 (5 bases). Germline values: CDR1 SGHRS, CDR2 YFSETQ. The length of the CDR3 is 12 residues. V was shortened by 4 bases and J by 4 bases, with 8 bases between the two germline ends.

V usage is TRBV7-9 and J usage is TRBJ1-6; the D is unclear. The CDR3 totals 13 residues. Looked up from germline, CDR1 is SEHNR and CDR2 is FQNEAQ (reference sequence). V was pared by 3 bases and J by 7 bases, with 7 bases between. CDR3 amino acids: CASSFGGNSPLHF. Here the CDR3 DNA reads TGTGCCAGCAGCTTCGGAGGGAATTCACCCCTCCACTTT. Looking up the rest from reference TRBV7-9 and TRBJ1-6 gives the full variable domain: DTGVSQNPRHKITKRGQNVTFRCDPISEHNRLYWYRQTLGQGPEFLTYFQNEAQLEKSRLLSDRFSAERPKGSFSTLEIQRTEQGDSAMYLCASSFGGNSPLHFGNGTRLTVT.

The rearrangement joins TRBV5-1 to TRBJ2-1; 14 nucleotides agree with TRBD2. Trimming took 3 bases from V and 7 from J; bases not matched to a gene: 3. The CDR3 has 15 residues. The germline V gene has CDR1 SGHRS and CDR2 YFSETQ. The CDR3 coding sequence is TGCGCCAGCAGCTCCGGGACTAGCGGGAGAAATGAGCAGTTCTTC. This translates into CASSSGTSGRNEQFF.

CDR3 in amino acids: CASSLAGDSNQPQHF. DNA of the CDR3: TGTGCCAGCAGCTTGGCCGGTGATAGCAATCAGCCCCAGCATTTT. The chain recombines TRBV5-4 with TRBJ1-5; D remains ambiguous. The germline V gene encodes CDR1 SGHNT and CDR2 YYREEE (reference sequence). V lost 0 bases and J 0 bases, leaving 7 bases between the germline ends. The CDR3 covers 15 residues.

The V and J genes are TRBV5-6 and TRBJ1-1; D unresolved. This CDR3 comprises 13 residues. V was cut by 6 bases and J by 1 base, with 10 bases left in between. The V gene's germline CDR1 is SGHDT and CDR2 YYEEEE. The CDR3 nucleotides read TGTGCCAGCACCCTCGGGAGGAACACTGAAGCTTTCTTT. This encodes CASTLGRNTEAFF. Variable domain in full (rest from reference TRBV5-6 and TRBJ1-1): DAGVTQSPTHLIKTRGQQVTLRCSPKSGHDTVSWYQQALGQGPQFIFQYYEEEERQRGNFPDRFSGHQFPNYSSELNVNALLLGDSALYLCASTLGRNTEAFFGQGTRLTVV.

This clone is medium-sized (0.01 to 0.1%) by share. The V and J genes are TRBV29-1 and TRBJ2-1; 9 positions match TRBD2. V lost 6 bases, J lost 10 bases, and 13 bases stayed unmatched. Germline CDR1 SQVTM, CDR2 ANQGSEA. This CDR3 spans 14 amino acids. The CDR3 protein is CSVEDGGRAWEQFF. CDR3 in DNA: TGCAGCGTGGAGGACGGCGGGAGGGCATGGGAGCAGTTCTTC.

CDR3 region: CASSEPSGGSGANVLTF. In nucleotides, the CDR3 is TGTGCCAGCAGTGAACCCAGCGGGGGCTCTGGGGCCAACGTCCTGACTTTC. V usage is TRBV6-4 and J usage is TRBJ2-6, with TRBD2 matching 8 bases. Germline trimming cut 3 bases from V and 0 bases from J; bases unmatched to any gene: 4. The CDR3 loop spans 17 amino acids. Germline values: CDR1 MRHNA, CDR2 SNTAGT.

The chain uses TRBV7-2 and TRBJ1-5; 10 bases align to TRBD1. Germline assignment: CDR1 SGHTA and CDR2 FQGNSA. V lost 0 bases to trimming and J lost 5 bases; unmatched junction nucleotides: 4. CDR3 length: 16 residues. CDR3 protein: CASSLAGQGIDQPQHF. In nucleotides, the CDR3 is TGTGCCAGCAGCTTAGCGGGACAGGGGATCGATCAGCCCCAGCATTTT.

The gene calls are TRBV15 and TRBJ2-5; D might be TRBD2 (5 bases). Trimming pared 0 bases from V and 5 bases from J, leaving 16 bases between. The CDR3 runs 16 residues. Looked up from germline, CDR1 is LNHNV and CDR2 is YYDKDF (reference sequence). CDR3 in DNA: TGTGCCACCAGCAGAGATCCCTCCCGGGGTCCCGAGACCCAGTACTTC. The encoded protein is CATSRDPSRGPETQYF. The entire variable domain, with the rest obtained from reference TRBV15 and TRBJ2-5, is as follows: DAMVIQNPRYQVTQFGKPVTLSCSQTLNHNVMYWYQQKSSQAPKLLFHYYDKDFNNEADTPDNFQSRRPNTSFCFLDIRSPGLGDTAMYLCATSRDPSRGPETQYFGPGTRLLVL.

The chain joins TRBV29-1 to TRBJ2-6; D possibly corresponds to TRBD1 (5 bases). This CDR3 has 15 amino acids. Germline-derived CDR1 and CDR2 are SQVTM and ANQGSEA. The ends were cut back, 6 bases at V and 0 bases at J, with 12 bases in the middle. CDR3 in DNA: TGCAGCGTAGGTGACAGTAGCTCTGGGGCCAACGTCCTGACTTTC. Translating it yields CSVGDSSSGANVLTF.

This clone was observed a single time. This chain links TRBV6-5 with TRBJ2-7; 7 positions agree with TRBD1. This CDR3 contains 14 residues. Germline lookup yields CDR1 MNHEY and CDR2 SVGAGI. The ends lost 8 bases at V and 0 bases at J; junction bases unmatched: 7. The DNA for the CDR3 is TGTGCCAGCGCTCGGGCAGGGGGCTCCTACGAGCAGTACTTC. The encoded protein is CASARAGGSYEQYF.

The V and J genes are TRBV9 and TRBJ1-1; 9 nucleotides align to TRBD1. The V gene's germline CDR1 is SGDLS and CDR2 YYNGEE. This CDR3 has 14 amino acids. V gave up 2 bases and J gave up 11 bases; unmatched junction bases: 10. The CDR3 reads CASSVQITGGTAFF. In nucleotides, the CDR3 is TGTGCCAGCAGCGTCCAAATTACAGGGGGCACGGCTTTCTTT.

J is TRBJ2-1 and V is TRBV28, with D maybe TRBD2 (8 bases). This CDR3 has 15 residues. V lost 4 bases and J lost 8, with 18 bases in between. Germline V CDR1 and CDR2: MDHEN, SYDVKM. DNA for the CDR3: TGTGCCAGCAGTTCACAGGGGTTCGGGAGGGATGAGCAGTTCTTC. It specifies CASSSQGFGRDEQFF.

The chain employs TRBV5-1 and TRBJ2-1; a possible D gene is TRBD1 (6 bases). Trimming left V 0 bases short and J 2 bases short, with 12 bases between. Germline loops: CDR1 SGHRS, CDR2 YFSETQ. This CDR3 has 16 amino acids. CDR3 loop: CASSLETGSAYNEQFF. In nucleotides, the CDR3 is TGCGCCAGCAGCTTGGAAACAGGGAGCGCCTACAATGAGCAGTTCTTC.

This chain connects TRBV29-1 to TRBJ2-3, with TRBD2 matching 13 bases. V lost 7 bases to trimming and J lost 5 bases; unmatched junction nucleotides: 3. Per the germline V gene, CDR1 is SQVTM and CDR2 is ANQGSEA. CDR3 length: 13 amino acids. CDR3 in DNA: TGCAGCGGGACTAGCGGGAGAATAGATACGCAGTATTTT. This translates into CSGTSGRIDTQYF.

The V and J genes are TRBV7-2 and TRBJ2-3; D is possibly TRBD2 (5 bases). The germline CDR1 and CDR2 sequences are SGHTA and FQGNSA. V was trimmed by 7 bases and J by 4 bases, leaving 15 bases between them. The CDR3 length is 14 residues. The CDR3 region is CASTLSGPADTQYF. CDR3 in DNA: TGTGCCAGCACCCTCAGCGGCCCGGCAGATACGCAGTATTTT.

The CDR3 loop reads CASSEEWEGGKQFF. The DNA of the CDR3 is TGTGCCAGCAGTGAAGAATGGGAGGGGGGGAAGCAGTTCTTC. The chain carries TRBV6-1 and TRBJ2-1; TRBD2 is a possible D gene (7 bases). V was trimmed by 1 base and J by 11 bases, leaving 15 bases between them. This CDR3 is 14 amino acids long. In germline, CDR1 is MNHNS, CDR2 SASEGT.

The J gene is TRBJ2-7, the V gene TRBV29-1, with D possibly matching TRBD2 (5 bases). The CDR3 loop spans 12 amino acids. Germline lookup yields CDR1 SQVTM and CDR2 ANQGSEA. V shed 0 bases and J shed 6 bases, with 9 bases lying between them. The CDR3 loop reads CSVEDGKGEQYF. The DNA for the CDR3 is TGCAGCGTTGAAGACGGGAAGGGCGAGCAGTACTTC.

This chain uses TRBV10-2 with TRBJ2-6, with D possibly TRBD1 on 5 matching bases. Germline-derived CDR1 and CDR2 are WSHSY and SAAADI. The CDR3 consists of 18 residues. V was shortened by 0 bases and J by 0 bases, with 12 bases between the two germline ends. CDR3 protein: CASSESQGFFSGANVLTF. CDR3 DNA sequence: TGCGCCAGCAGTGAGTCGCAGGGATTCTTCTCTGGGGCCAACGTCCTGACTTTC.

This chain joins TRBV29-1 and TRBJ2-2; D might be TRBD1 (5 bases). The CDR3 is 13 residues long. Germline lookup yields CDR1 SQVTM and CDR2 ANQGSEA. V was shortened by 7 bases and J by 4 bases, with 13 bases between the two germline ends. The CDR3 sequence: CSATRVGTGELFF. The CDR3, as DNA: TGCAGCGCGACCAGGGTGGGCACCGGGGAGCTGTTTTTT.

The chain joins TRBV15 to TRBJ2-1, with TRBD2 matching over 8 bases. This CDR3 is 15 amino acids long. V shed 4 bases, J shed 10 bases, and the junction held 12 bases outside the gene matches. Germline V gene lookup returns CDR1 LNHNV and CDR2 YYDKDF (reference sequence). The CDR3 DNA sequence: TGTGCCACCAGCACAACCAGCGGGAGTACTCCAGAGCAGTTCTTC. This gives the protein CATSTTSGSTPEQFF.

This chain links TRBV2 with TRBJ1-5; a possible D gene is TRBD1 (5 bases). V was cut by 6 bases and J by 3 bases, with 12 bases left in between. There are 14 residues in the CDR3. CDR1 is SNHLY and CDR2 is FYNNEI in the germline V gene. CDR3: CASSFDRINQPQHF. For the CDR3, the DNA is TGTGCCAGCAGCTTCGACAGAATCAATCAGCCCCAGCATTTT.

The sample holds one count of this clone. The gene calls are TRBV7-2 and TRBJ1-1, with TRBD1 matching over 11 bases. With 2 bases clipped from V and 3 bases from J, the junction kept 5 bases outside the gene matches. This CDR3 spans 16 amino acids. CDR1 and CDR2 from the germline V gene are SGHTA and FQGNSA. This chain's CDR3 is CASSLRGQGGHTEAFF. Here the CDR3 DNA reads TGTGCCAGCAGCTTAAGGGGACAGGGGGGGCACACTGAAGCTTTCTTT. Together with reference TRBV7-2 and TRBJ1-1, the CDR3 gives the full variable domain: GAGVSQSPSNKVTEKGKDVELRCDPISGHTALYWYRQSLGQGLEFLIYFQGNSAPDKSGLPSDRFSAERTGGSVSTLTIQRTQQEDSAVYLCASSLRGQGGHTEAFFGQGTRLTVV.